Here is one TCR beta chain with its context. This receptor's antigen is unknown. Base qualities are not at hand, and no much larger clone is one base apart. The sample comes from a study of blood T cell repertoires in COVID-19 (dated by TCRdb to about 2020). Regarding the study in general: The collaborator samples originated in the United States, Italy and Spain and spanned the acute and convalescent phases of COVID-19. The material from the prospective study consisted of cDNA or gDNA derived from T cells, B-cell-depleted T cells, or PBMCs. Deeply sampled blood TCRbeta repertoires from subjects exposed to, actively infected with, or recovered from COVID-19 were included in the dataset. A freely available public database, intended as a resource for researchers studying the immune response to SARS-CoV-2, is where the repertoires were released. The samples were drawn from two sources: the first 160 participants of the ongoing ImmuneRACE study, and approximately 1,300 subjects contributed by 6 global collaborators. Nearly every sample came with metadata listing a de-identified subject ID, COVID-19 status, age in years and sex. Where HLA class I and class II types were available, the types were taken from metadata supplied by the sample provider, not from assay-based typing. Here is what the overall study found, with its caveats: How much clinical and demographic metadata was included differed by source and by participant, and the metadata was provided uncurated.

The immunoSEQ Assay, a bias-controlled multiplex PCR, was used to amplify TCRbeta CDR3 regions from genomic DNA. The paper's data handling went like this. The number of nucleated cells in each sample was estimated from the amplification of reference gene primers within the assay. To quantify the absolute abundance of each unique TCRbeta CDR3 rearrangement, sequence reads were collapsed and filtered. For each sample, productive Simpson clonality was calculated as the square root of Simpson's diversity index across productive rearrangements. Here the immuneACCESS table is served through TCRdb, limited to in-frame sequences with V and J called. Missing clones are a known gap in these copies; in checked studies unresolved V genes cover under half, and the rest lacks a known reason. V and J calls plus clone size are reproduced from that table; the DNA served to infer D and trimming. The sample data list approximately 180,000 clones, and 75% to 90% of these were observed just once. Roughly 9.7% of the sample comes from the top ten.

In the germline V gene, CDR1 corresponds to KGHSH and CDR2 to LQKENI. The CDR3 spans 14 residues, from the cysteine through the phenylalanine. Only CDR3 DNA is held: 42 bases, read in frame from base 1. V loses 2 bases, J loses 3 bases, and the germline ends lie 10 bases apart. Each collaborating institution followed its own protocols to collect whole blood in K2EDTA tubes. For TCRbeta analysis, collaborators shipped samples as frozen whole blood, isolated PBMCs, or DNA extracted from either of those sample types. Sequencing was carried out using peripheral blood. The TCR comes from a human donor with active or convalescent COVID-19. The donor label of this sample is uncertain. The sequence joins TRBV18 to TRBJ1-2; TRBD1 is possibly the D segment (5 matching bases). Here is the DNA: TGTGCCAGCTCACCAGGGGCAACCGACTATGGCTACACCTTC. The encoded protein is CASSPGATDYGYTF.